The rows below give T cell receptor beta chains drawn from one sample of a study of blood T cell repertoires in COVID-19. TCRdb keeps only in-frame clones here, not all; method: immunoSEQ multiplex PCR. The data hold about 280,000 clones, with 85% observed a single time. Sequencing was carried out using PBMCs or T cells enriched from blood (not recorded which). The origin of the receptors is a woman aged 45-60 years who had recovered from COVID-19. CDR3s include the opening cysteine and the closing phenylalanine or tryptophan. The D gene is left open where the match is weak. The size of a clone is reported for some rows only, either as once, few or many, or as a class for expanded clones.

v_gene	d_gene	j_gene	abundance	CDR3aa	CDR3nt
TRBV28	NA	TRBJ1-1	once	CASSLLSTDSPLGHLNTEAFF	TGTGCCAGCAGTTTATTGTCGACAGATTCTCCACTCGGACATCTCAACACTGAAGCTTTCTTT
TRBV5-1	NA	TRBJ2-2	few	CASSTQGFANTGELFF	TGCGCCAGCAGCACTCAGGGGTTCGCGAACACCGGGGAGCTGTTTTTT
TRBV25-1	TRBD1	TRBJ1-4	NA	CASSPWGQGSNEKLFF	TGTGCCAGCAGTCCGTGGGGACAGGGGTCGAATGAAAAACTGTTTTTT
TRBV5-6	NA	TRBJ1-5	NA	CASSLATTGNQPQHF	TGTGCCAGCAGCTTGGCTACAACGGGAAATCAGCCCCAGCATTTT
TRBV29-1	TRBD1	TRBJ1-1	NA	CSVRTGGLMNTEAFF	TGCAGCGTGAGGACAGGGGGTTTAATGAACACTGAAGCTTTCTTT
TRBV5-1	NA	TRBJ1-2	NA	CASSLDPVASYGYTF	TGCGCCAGCAGCTTGGATCCAGTAGCCTCCTATGGCTACACCTTC
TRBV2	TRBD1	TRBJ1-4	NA	CASRPQGGGEKLFF	TGTGCCAGCAGACCACAGGGGGGTGGTGAAAAACTGTTTTTT
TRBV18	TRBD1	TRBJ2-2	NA	CASSPRTGLNTGELFF	TGTGCCAGCTCACCAAGGACAGGTTTGAACACCGGGGAGCTGTTTTTT
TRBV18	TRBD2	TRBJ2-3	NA	CASSPSGGADTQYF	TGTGCCAGCTCACCTAGCGGGGGGGCAGATACGCAGTATTTT
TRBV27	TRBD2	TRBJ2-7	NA	CASSYRLAGAYEQYF	TGTGCCAGCAGTTATAGACTAGCGGGGGCCTACGAGCAGTACTTC
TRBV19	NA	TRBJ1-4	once	CASSTRTEEKLFF	TGTGCCAGTAGTACCCGGACAGAGGAAAAACTGTTTTTT